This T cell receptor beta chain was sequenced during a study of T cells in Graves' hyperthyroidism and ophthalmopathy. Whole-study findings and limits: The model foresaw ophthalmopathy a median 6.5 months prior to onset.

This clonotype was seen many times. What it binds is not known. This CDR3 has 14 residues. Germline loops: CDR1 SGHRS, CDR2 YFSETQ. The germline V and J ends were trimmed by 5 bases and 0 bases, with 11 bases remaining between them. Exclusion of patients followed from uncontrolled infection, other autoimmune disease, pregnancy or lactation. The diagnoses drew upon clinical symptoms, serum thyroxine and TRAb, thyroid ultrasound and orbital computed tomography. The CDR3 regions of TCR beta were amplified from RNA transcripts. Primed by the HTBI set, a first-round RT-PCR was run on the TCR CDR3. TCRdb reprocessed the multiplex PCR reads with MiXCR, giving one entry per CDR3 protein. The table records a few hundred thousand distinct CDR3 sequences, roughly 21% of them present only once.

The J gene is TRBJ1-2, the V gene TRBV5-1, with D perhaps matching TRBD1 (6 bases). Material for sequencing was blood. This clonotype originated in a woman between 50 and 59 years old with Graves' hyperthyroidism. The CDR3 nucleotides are TGCGCCAGCAGTAGGGACACCTCTAACTATGGCTACACCTTC. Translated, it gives CASSRDTSNYGYTF. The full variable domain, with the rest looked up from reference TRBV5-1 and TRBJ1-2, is KAGVTQTPRYLIKTRGQQVTLSCSPISGHRSVSWYQQTPGQGLQFLFEYFSETQRNKGNFPGRFSGRQFSNSRSEMNVSTLELGDSALYLCASSRDTSNYGYTFGSGTRLTVV.